This T cell receptor (beta chain) was observed in a study of response to subunit inactivated influenza vaccine. Study-level findings and limits: A suggestion made by the authors is that each seasonal influenza vaccination recruits few new T cells.

With 4 bases removed from V and 8 bases from J, the gap between germline ends came to 21 bases. This CDR3 region has 15 residues. Looked up from germline, CDR1 is SGHRS and CDR2 is YFSETQ. Each CDR3 protein is one row after TCRdb ran MiXCR on the RT-PCR reads. The table includes 800,000 or so distinct CDR3 sequences, over 20% detected once. About this clonotype itself: The target antigen is unknown.

The TCR comes from a man in his fifties who received an inactivated influenza vaccine. The rearrangement uses TRBV5-1 and TRBJ1-1; D not resolved. Sequencing was performed on PBMCs from blood, taken around 5 days after vaccination. The CDR3 DNA is TGCGCCAGCAGCCGTAGCGGTAGTTTTGGCGCGGAAGCTTTCTTT. Amino acids: CASSRSGSFGAEAFF.